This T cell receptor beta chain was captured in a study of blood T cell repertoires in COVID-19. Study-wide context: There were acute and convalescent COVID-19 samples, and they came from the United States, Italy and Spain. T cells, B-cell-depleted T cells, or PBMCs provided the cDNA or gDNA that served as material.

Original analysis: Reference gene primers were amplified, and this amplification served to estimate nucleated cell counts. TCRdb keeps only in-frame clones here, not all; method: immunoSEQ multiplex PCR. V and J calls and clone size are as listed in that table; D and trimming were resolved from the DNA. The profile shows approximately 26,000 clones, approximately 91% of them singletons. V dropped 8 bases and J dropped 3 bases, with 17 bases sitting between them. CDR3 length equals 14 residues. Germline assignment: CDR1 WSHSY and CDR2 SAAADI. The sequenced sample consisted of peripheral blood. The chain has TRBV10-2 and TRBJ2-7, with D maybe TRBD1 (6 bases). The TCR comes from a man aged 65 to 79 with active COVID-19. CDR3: CASCVGQGLYEQYF. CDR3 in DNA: TGCGCCAGCTGTGTAGGGCAGGGGCTCTACGAGCAGTACTTC.